These T cell receptor beta chains were read from a single sample in a study of T cell responses to AZD1222 COVID-19 vaccine. Here immunoSEQ multiplex PCR was the method, and the copy in TCRdb shows in-frame clones only, minus some. The data contain about 55,000 clones, 89% of them singletons. The sample was peripheral blood, taken on day 0 of AZD1222 vaccination. These receptors came from an adult in good health. Each CDR3 is given with its conserved first and last residue. The D gene is left open where the match is weak. Some rows have no size entry. The others give once, few or many, or a class for an expanded clone.

j_call: TRBJ2-7
clone_size: NA
v_call: TRBV6-6
d_call: TRBD1
cdr3_aa: CASTDRGRHEQYF
cdr3_nt: TGTGCCAGCACCGACAGGGGGCGCCACGAGCAGTACTTC

j_call: TRBJ1-5
clone_size: few
v_call: TRBV19
d_call: TRBD1
cdr3_aa: CASSHRTGSGNQPQHF
cdr3_nt: TGTGCCAGTAGCCACCGGACAGGTTCTGGGAATCAGCCCCAGCATTTT

j_call: TRBJ2-3
clone_size: NA
v_call: TRBV24-1
d_call: NA
cdr3_aa: CATSDSPRGGPDTQYF
cdr3_nt: TGTGCCACCAGTGATTCGCCTAGGGGTGGCCCAGATACGCAGTATTTT

j_call: TRBJ2-1
clone_size: NA
v_call: TRBV5-4
d_call: TRBD2
cdr3_aa: CASSKERESYNEQFF
cdr3_nt: TGTGCCAGCAGCAAGGAGCGGGAGTCCTACAATGAGCAGTTCTTC

j_call: TRBJ2-6
clone_size: NA
v_call: TRBV18
d_call: NA
cdr3_aa: CASSLLRQADGANVLTF
cdr3_nt: TGTGCCAGCTCACTTCTACGACAGGCAGACGGGGCCAACGTCCTGACTTTC

j_call: TRBJ2-2
clone_size: NA
v_call: TRBV19
d_call: TRBD2
cdr3_aa: CASSIPSSGRALGELFF
cdr3_nt: TGTGCCAGTAGTATCCCAAGTAGCGGGAGGGCCCTGGGGGAGCTGTTTTTT

j_call: TRBJ1-1
clone_size: NA
v_call: TRBV28
d_call: TRBD1
cdr3_aa: CASTLGQLNTEAFF
cdr3_nt: TGTGCCAGCACCCTGGGACAGCTGAACACTGAAGCTTTCTTT

j_call: TRBJ1-2
clone_size: NA
v_call: TRBV27
d_call: NA
cdr3_aa: CANFRGGRFCGYTF
cdr3_nt: TGTGCCAACTTTCGGGGGGGGCGCTTCTGTGGCTACACCTTC

j_call: TRBJ2-3
clone_size: NA
v_call: TRBV5-5
d_call: TRBD1
cdr3_aa: CASSPGQGRADTQYF
cdr3_nt: TGTGCCAGCAGCCCCGGACAGGGTCGCGCAGATACGCAGTATTTT

j_call: TRBJ1-2
clone_size: NA
v_call: TRBV27
d_call: NA
cdr3_aa: CASSLSGRGYTF
cdr3_nt: TGTGCCAGCAGTTTGTCGGGACGTGGCTACACCTTC

j_call: TRBJ1-1
clone_size: NA
v_call: TRBV10-3
d_call: TRBD1
cdr3_aa: CAITLGVDRGTEAFF
cdr3_nt: TGTGCCATCACTCTTGGGGTTGACAGGGGGACTGAAGCTTTCTTT

j_call: TRBJ2-3
clone_size: once
v_call: TRBV5-4
d_call: TRBD2
cdr3_aa: CASSPGLAVTDTQYF
cdr3_nt: TGTGCCAGCAGCCCCGGGCTAGCGGTCACAGATACGCAGTATTTT

j_call: TRBJ1-4
clone_size: NA
v_call: TRBV28
d_call: TRBD1
cdr3_aa: CASSSVTGATNEKLFF
cdr3_nt: TGTGCCAGCAGCTCAGTCACAGGGGCAACTAATGAAAAACTGTTTTTT

j_call: TRBJ2-2
clone_size: NA
v_call: TRBV11-2
d_call: TRBD2
cdr3_aa: CASSLVWREMGGELFF
cdr3_nt: TGTGCCAGCAGCCTGGTCTGGCGGGAGATGGGCGGGGAGCTGTTTTTT

j_call: TRBJ2-3
clone_size: NA
v_call: TRBV5-1
d_call: NA
cdr3_aa: CASSLRDNTDTQYF
cdr3_nt: TGCGCCAGCAGCTTGAGGGACAACACAGATACGCAGTATTTT

j_call: TRBJ2-3
clone_size: NA
v_call: TRBV19
d_call: NA
cdr3_aa: CASSMGDRTDTQYF
cdr3_nt: TGTGCCAGTAGTATGGGGGACCGCACAGATACGCAGTATTTT

j_call: TRBJ2-1
clone_size: NA
v_call: TRBV9
d_call: NA
cdr3_aa: CASSVVGRGKDEQFF
cdr3_nt: TGTGCCAGCAGCGTAGTAGGCAGGGGTAAAGATGAGCAGTTCTTC

j_call: TRBJ2-2
clone_size: NA
v_call: TRBV3-1/TRBV3-2
d_call: TRBD2
cdr3_aa: CASSRTSGTGELFF
cdr3_nt: TGTGCCAGCAGCCGGACTAGCGGCACCGGGGAGCTGTTTTTT

j_call: TRBJ2-6
clone_size: NA
v_call: TRBV27
d_call: NA
cdr3_aa: CASSGSGANVLTF
cdr3_nt: TGTGCCAGCAGCGGGTCTGGGGCCAACGTCCTGACTTTC

j_call: TRBJ1-1
clone_size: few
v_call: TRBV12-3/TRBV12-4
d_call: NA
cdr3_aa: CASRTGGTEAFF
cdr3_nt: TGTGCCAGCAGGACGGGGGGCACTGAAGCTTTCTTT

j_call: TRBJ2-7
clone_size: NA
v_call: TRBV28
d_call: TRBD2
cdr3_aa: CASSRSGGIRRQYF
cdr3_nt: TGTGCCAGCAGCCGCAGCGGGGGGATACGACGGCAGTACTTC

j_call: TRBJ1-5
clone_size: NA
v_call: TRBV19
d_call: NA
cdr3_aa: CASSSDSVERIGSQHF
cdr3_nt: TGTGCCAGTAGTTCGGATTCGGTTGAAAGAATCGGGTCCCAGCATTTT

j_call: TRBJ2-1
clone_size: NA
v_call: TRBV19
d_call: NA
cdr3_aa: CASRGFGAAIF
cdr3_nt: TGTGCCAGTAGGGGGTTCGGAGCAGCGATCTTC

j_call: TRBJ2-1
clone_size: NA
v_call: TRBV4-1
d_call: TRBD1
cdr3_aa: CASSPGQGMVNEQFF
cdr3_nt: TGCGCCAGCAGCCCGGGACAGGGTATGGTCAATGAGCAGTTCTTC

j_call: TRBJ2-6
clone_size: NA
v_call: TRBV11-2
d_call: NA
cdr3_aa: CASRGPRSGANVLTF
cdr3_nt: TGTGCCAGCAGAGGACCGAGGTCTGGGGCCAACGTCCTGACTTTC

j_call: TRBJ1-2
clone_size: NA
v_call: TRBV5-1
d_call: NA
cdr3_aa: CASARDNGYGYTF
cdr3_nt: TGCGCCTCCGCCCGGGACAACGGCTATGGCTACACCTTC

j_call: TRBJ2-7
clone_size: NA
v_call: TRBV6-5
d_call: TRBD1
cdr3_aa: CASIPRQGAYEQYF
cdr3_nt: TGTGCCAGCATCCCCAGGCAGGGGGCCTACGAGCAGTACTTC

j_call: TRBJ2-5
clone_size: NA
v_call: TRBV19
d_call: NA
cdr3_aa: CASSSRLGGETQYF
cdr3_nt: TGTGCCAGTAGTTCCCGATTAGGAGGAGAGACCCAGTACTTC

j_call: TRBJ1-3
clone_size: NA
v_call: TRBV3-1/TRBV3-2
d_call: NA
cdr3_aa: CASSQAGPSGNTIYF
cdr3_nt: TGTGCCAGCAGCCAAGCCGGCCCCTCTGGAAACACCATATATTTT